The next 2 T cell receptor beta chains were all read from a single sample in a study of cytomegalovirus exposure and HLA in healthy donors. The protocol was immunoSEQ multiplex PCR, while the TCRdb copy is restricted to in-frame clones and leaves out a portion. The table includes around 190,000 clones, about 81% detected once. Sequences were obtained from PBMCs. Every receptor here comes from a woman aged 30 to 39 in good health and CMV-seronegative.

The genes are TRBV7-8 and TRBJ1-2; 7 positions match TRBD1. There are 13 residues in the CDR3. With V trimmed by 4 bases and J by 4 bases, 3 bases remained unmatched. Per the germline V gene, CDR1 is SGHVS and CDR2 is FQNEAQ. CDR3 sequence reads: CASSYPGGYGYTF. CDR3 in DNA: TGTGCCAGCAGCTACCCAGGGGGCTATGGCTACACCTTC.

This clone was seen more than once but under ten times. This chain uses TRBV6-1 with TRBJ2-1, with 10 bases aligning to TRBD2. CDR1 MNHNS and CDR2 SASEGT come from the germline V gene. The CDR3 has 15 amino acids. J gave up 5 bases and V 6 bases, and 7 bases lay outside the gene matches. Here the CDR3 reads CASSPEAGGHNEQFF. Here the CDR3 DNA reads TGTGCCAGCAGCCCCGAAGCGGGGGGGCACAATGAGCAGTTCTTC.